These 25 T cell receptor beta chains came from one sample sequenced in a study of blood T cells in healthy people across ages. The second PCR ran 7 to 11 cycles with a sample-barcoded 5' primer and J-beta primers. Via MiXCR, TCRdb re-called the 5' RACE reads, giving one row per CDR3 protein. The sample contains around 1,900,000 distinct CDR3 sequences, approximately 39% of which appear only once. The specimen was blood. The receptors were gathered from a human donor in good health.

This clonotype appeared a few times. V and J are TRBV21-1 and TRBJ2-7; the DNA was not compared with TRBD1, the D call given in the table. TRBV21-1 is a recognized pseudogene. The CDR3 length is 15 residues. The CDR3 here is CASSKSRTGKYEQYF. CDR3 nucleotide sequence: TGTGCCAGCAGCAAATCAAGGACAGGGAAATACGAGCAGTACTTC.

CDR3 residues: CASSPWGQGAGGYTF. The CDR3 DNA sequence: TGTGCCAGCAGCCCCTGGGGACAGGGGGCTGGTGGCTACACCTTC. V gene TRBV9 combines with J gene TRBJ1-2; 12 nucleotides agree with TRBD1. CDR1 is SGDLS and CDR2 is YYNGEE in the germline V gene. V was clipped by 4 bases and J by 7 bases; unmatched bases: 8. The CDR3 is 15 residues long.

The chain links TRBV5-6 to TRBJ2-1, with 9 bases that match TRBD1. This CDR3 has 12 amino acids. V trimming: 5 bases; J trimming: 8 bases; junction bases outside the gene matches: 2. Germline V gene sequence: CDR1 SGHDT, CDR2 YYEEEE. The CDR3 protein is CASRRTGDEQFF. The CDR3 nucleotides are TGTGCCAGCAGACGGACAGGGGATGAGCAGTTCTTC. Based on the CDR3 plus reference TRBV5-6 and TRBJ2-1, the full variable domain is DAGVTQSPTHLIKTRGQQVTLRCSPKSGHDTVSWYQQALGQGPQFIFQYYEEEERQRGNFPDRFSGHQFPNYSSELNVNALLLGDSALYLCASRRTGDEQFFGPGTRLTVL.

The chain uses TRBV4-1 and TRBJ1-2; D remains ambiguous. Trimming pared 1 base from V and 1 base from J, leaving 10 bases between. Per germline, CDR1 MGHRA and CDR2 YSYEKL. The CDR3 is 15 residues long. CDR3 coding DNA: TGCGCCAGCAGCCAAGTCATAAGTCTTAACTATGGCTACACCTTC. It specifies CASSQVISLNYGYTF.

This clonotype was detected a few times. The V and J genes are TRBV5-6 and TRBJ2-1, with 14 bases fitting TRBD2. Germline values: CDR1 SGHDT, CDR2 YYEEEE. CDR3 length: 16 amino acids. The J segment lost 9 bases and the V segment lost 3 bases, leaving 8 bases of the junction unmatched. The CDR3 nucleotides are TGTGCCAGCAGCTCCGGACTAGCGGGGGGTTTAGGTGAGCAGTTCTTC. It codes for CASSSGLAGGLGEQFF.

The sample holds many counts of this clonotype. The germline gene is not matched at one end of the junction; a read error may be the cause. V is TRBV5-1 and J is TRBJ2-1; D not resolved. The V gene's germline CDR1 is SGHRS and CDR2 YFSETQ. The CDR3 spans 13 residues. The CDR3 coding sequence is TGTGCCAGCAGCTTAGAGACTTACAATGAGCAGTTCTTC. This gives the protein CASSLETYNEQFF.

The chain is built from TRBV7-2 and TRBJ1-4; TRBD1 is a possible D gene (6 bases). The V end was cut by 1 base, the J end by 7 bases, with 13 bases between. Germline CDR1 and CDR2: SGHTA and FQGNSA. CDR3 size: 15 residues. The CDR3 nucleotides read TGTGCCAGCAGCTTAGACCGGGGGCTGGGTGAAAAACTGTTTTTT. The encoded protein is CASSLDRGLGEKLFF.

V is TRBV7-2 and J is TRBJ2-2, with TRBD1 matching over 8 bases. Losses at the gene ends were 5 bases for V and 7 bases for J; bases not matched to a gene: 6. The CDR3 spans 14 residues. Germline V gives CDR1 SGHTA, CDR2 FQGNSA. The CDR3 reads CASSKDRVSGELFF. Written as DNA, the CDR3 is TGTGCCAGCAGCAAGGACAGGGTTAGCGGGGAGCTGTTTTTT.

CDR3 amino acids: CSVLTTEQFF. The CDR3 DNA follows: TGCAGCGTTCTGACAACGGAGCAGTTCTTC. The V and J genes are TRBV29-1 and TRBJ2-1; no firm D call. The CDR3 spans 10 residues. V was clipped by 5 bases and J by 10 bases, with 9 bases between them. Germline V gives CDR1 SQVTM, CDR2 ANQGSEA.

The chain uses TRBV25-1 and TRBJ2-3; D call uncertain. Germline CDR1 reads MGHDK; CDR2 reads SYGVNS. The ends were cut back, 1 base at V and 6 bases at J, with 8 bases in the middle. This CDR3 is built from 13 residues. The CDR3 sequence: CASSESYLDTQYF. The CDR3 DNA reads as TGTGCCAGCAGTGAATCCTACTTGGATACGCAGTATTTT.

This rearrangement joins TRBV5-5 to TRBJ1-5, with 7 bases that match TRBD1. The CDR3 consists of 21 residues. From germline, CDR1 is SGHKS and CDR2 YYEKEE (reference sequence). V lost 10 bases to trimming and J lost 2 bases; unmatched junction nucleotides: 30. This CDR3 reads CAGIFRGDSLRPLLRNQPQHF. CDR3 bases: TGTGCCGGCATCTTTAGGGGGGACAGTCTACGTCCTCTGCTTCGCAATCAGCCCCAGCATTTT.

The chain employs TRBV20-1 and TRBJ2-7; D is tentatively TRBD1 or TRBD2 (5 bases each). Trimming left V 0 bases short and J 0 bases short, with 12 bases between. Germline V gene data show CDR1 as DFQATT and CDR2 as SNEGSKA (reference sequence). The CDR3 consists of 15 residues. The CDR3 bases are TGCAGTGCTAGAGAAGGGGACCCAAACTCCTACGAGCAGTACTTC. Translating gives CSAREGDPNSYEQYF.

The chain has TRBV18 and TRBJ1-5, with D tentatively TRBD1 (6 bases). V shed 5 bases and J shed 4 bases, with 9 bases lying between them. Germline V gene lookup returns CDR1 KGHSH and CDR2 LQKENI. The CDR3 extends over 13 amino acids. In DNA form, the CDR3 reads TGTGCCAGCTCAGACGACAGGAATCAGCCCCAGCATTTT. Its translation: CASSDDRNQPQHF.

This rearrangement joins TRBV27 to TRBJ2-2, with 10 bases fitting TRBD1. The CDR3 totals 17 residues. The junction had 12 bases not matched to a gene; V was cut back by 6 bases and J by 5 bases. Germline loops: CDR1 MNHEY, CDR2 SMNVEV (reference sequence). CDR3 sequence: CASSLGTGDPRTGELFF. The CDR3 region has the DNA TGTGCCAGCAGCCTCGGGACAGGGGACCCTAGGACCGGGGAGCTGTTTTTT.

This clonotype showed up just a few times. The gene calls are TRBV6-1 and TRBJ2-1; 8 bases align to TRBD2. The CDR3 has 15 amino acids. The V gene end was trimmed by 6 bases and the J gene end by 10 bases; junction bases not matched to a gene: 14. In germline, CDR1 is MNHNS, CDR2 SASEGT. CDR3 region: CASSINGLAVEEQFF. The CDR3 DNA sequence: TGTGCCAGCAGCATAAATGGACTAGCCGTTGAGGAGCAGTTCTTC.

This clonotype was observed at least ten times. The chain employs TRBV4-2 and TRBJ2-1; 13 nucleotides agree with TRBD2. Germline CDR1 reads LGHNA; CDR2 reads YNFKEQ. This CDR3 contains 17 residues. V trimming: 0 bases; J trimming: 10 bases; junction bases outside the gene matches: 9. In nucleotides, the CDR3 is TGTGCCAGCAGCCAAGATATGAGACTAGCGGGGGGAGGGGAGCAGTTCTTC. Amino acid sequence: CASSQDMRLAGGGEQFF.

The chain has TRBV7-2 and TRBJ1-2; D possibly corresponds to TRBD1 (5 bases). The CDR3 is made up of 17 amino acids. The ends were cut back, 1 base at V and 0 bases at J, with 15 bases in the middle. In germline, CDR1 is SGHTA, CDR2 FQGNSA. The CDR3 DNA reads as TGTGCCAGCAGCTTAGTAGGGACTCTAACGACTAACTATGGCTACACCTTC. It specifies CASSLVGTLTTNYGYTF.

This rearrangement joins TRBV20-1 to TRBJ1-5, with TRBD1 identical over 8 bases. The CDR3 sequence is 13 residues long. Germline assignment: CDR1 DFQATT and CDR2 SNEGSKA (reference sequence). Trimming at V came to 5 bases and at J to 9 bases, leaving 9 bases not matched to a gene. The CDR3 DNA reads as TGCAGTGCTCTGGACAGGGTTTACGGGCCCCAGCATTTT. This translates into CSALDRVYGPQHF.

This chain connects TRBV27 to TRBJ2-7, with 10 bases matching TRBD2. Germline V lookup: CDR1 MNHEY, CDR2 SMNVEV (reference sequence). V dropped 3 bases and J dropped 7; count of bases not matched to a gene: 9. This CDR3 is 15 amino acids long. CDR3: CASSFGVAGGHEQYF. CDR3 nucleotides: TGTGCCAGCAGTTTCGGCGTAGCGGGGGGACATGAGCAGTACTTC.

This clonotype came up many times. This sequence joins TRBV5-1 and TRBJ2-6; D is unclear. V lost 4 bases, J lost 4 bases, and 15 bases lay in between. The CDR3 spans 16 residues. Germline loops: CDR1 SGHRS, CDR2 YFSETQ. DNA of the CDR3: TGCGCCAGCAGCCCTCTTCCCTCTTCGGGGGCCAACGTCCTGACTTTC. This gives the protein CASSPLPSSGANVLTF.

V and J are TRBV6-5 and TRBJ1-1; maybe TRBD1 (5 bases). The V and J ends lost 4 bases and 0 bases respectively, with 18 bases between them. CDR1 and CDR2 from the germline V gene are MNHEY and SVGAGI. The CDR3 length is 17 residues. The CDR3: CASSWTPGGYMNTEAFF. In nucleotides, the CDR3 is TGTGCCAGCAGTTGGACTCCGGGGGGGTACATGAACACTGAAGCTTTCTTT.

This clonotype was recorded a few times. The V and J genes are TRBV12-3 or TRBV12-4 and TRBJ1-6, with D unclear. The CDR3 length is 13 residues. The V end was cut by 3 bases, the J end by 10 bases, with 10 bases between. The CDR3 spells CASSLSPQSPLHF. CDR3 coding DNA: TGTGCCAGCAGTTTGAGTCCGCAGTCACCCCTCCACTTT.

The rearrangement joins TRBV25-1 to TRBJ1-2; maybe TRBD1 (6 bases). Trimming left V 7 bases short and J 6 bases short, with 15 bases between. The CDR3 sequence is 13 residues long. CDR1 is MGHDK, CDR2 SYGVNS, per germline. The CDR3 loop reads CASKALGADGYTF. The CDR3 DNA reads as TGTGCCAGCAAAGCTTTGGGGGCTGATGGCTACACCTTC.

The chain is built from TRBV7-3 and TRBJ1-1; D gene unclear. The germline V and J ends were trimmed by 4 bases and 11 bases, with 17 bases remaining between them. The CDR3 consists of 13 residues. Germline values: CDR1 SGHTA, CDR2 FQGTGA. CDR3 DNA: TGTGCCAGCAGCTATGACGGGAGCTCCTGGGCTTTCTTT. Translated: CASSYDGSSWAFF.

The gene calls are TRBV3-1 and TRBJ1-4, with D perhaps TRBD1 (6 bases). The CDR3 contains 15 residues. Germline V CDR1 and CDR2: LGHDT, YNNKEL (reference sequence). The V end lost 2 bases, the J end lost 8 bases, and 15 bases lay between the germline ends. DNA for the CDR3: TGTGCCAGCAGCCAAACGGGGGCCCCGGGGGAAAAACTGTTTTTT. Protein product: CASSQTGAPGEKLFF.